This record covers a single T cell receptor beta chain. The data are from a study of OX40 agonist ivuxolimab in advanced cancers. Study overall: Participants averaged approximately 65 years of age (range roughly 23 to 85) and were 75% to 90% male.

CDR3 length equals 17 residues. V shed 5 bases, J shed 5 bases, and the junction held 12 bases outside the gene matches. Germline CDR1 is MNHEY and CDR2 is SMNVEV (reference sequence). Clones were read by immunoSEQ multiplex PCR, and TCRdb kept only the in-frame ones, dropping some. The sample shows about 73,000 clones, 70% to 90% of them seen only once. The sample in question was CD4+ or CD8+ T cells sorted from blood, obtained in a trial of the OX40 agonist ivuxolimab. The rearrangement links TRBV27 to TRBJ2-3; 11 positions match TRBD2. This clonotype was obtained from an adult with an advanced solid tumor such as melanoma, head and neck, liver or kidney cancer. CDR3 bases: TGTGCCAGCAGTCCCGGACTAGCGGGCCACTTTCGAGATACGCAGTATTTT. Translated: CASSPGLAGHFRDTQYF.